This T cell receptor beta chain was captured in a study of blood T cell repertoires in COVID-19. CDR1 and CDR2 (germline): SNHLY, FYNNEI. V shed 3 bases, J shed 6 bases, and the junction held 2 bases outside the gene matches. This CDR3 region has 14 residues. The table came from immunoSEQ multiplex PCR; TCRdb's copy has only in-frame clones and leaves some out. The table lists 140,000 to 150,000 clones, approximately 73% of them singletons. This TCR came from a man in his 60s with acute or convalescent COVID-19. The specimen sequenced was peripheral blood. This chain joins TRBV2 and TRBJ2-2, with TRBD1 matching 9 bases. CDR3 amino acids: CASSDTGGPGELFF. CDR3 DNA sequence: TGTGCCAGCAGTGACACAGGGGGCCCCGGGGAGCTGTTTTTT.